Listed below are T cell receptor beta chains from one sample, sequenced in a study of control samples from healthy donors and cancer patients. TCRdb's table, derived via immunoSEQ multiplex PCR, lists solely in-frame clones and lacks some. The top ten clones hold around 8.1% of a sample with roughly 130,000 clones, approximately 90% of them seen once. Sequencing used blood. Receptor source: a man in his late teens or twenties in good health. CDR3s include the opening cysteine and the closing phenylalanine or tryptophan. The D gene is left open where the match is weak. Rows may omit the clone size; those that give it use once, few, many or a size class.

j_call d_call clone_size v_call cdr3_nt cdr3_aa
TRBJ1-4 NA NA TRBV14 TGTGCCAGCAGCTCGCGGACGGAACCGAGTTATAATAATGAAAAACTGTTTTTT CASSSRTEPSYNNEKLFF
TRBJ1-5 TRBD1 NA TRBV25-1 TGTGCCACCGGACAGGGGGGTCAGCCCCAGCATTTT CATGQGGQPQHF
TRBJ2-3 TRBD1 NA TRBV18 TGTGCCAGCTCACCCACCGGGACAGGGGCCCCAGATACGCAGTATTTT CASSPTGTGAPDTQYF
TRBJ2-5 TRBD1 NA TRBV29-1 TGCAGCGTTGATGGCCCGGGACAGGGGGTCCAAGAGACCCAGTACTTC CSVDGPGQGVQETQYF
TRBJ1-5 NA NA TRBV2 TGTGCCAGCAGTGCCGGGCCGGACCAGCCCCAGCATTTT CASSAGPDQPQHF
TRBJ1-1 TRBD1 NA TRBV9 TGTGCCAGCAGCGTAGCATCAGGTACGGCAGGGGGCACTGAAGCTTTCTTT CASSVASGTAGGTEAFF
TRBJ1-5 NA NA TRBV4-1 TGCGCCAGCAGAAAGGGCCCCAATCAGCCCCAGCATTTT CASRKGPNQPQHF
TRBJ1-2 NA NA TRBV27 TGTGCCAGCAAGGGCAGCTATGGCTACACCTTC CASKGSYGYTF
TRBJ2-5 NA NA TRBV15 TGTGCCACCAGCAGAGATGCGCTGTACCAAGAGACCCAGTACTTC CATSRDALYQETQYF
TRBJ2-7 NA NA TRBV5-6 TGTGCCAGCAGCTTGGCCAATTACGAGCAGTACTTC CASSLANYEQYF
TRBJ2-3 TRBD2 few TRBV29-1 TGCAGCGGGACTAGCGGGGGCGATTCGTATTTT CSGTSGGDSYF
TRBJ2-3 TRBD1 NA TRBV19 TGTGCCAGTAGTATCGCGACCGGACAGGGAGCAGATACGCAGTATTTT CASSIATGQGADTQYF
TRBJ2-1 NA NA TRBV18 TGTGCCAGCTCACCACAGCGGAGCCACTACAATGAGCAGTTCTTC CASSPQRSHYNEQFF
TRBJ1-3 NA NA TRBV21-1 TGTGCCAGCAGCCACCGGCGCGGGACAGGGGAGGACCTGCATGGAAACACCATATATTTT CASSHRRGTGEDLHGNTIYF
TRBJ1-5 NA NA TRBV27 TGTGCCAGCCGTGAGAGGGCGTCTCAGCCCCAGCATTTT CASRERASQPQHF
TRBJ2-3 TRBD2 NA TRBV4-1 TGCGCCAGCAGCCAACGGGGGGACACAGATACGCAGTATTTT CASSQRGDTDTQYF
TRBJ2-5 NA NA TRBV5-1 TGCGCCAGCAGCTCTTTGGGGGCCCAGGGGTACCAAGAGACCCAGTACTTC CASSSLGAQGYQETQYF
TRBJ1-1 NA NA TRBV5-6 TGTGCCAGCAACAAGGGGTATGGTGAAGCTTTCTTT CASNKGYGEAFF
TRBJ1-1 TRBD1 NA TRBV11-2 TGTGCCAGCAGCTACCAGGGGGCCACTGAAGCTTTCTTT CASSYQGATEAFF
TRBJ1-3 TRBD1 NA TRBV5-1 TGCGCCAGCAGCTTGGGACAGGGGGTAAACACCATATATTTT CASSLGQGVNTIYF
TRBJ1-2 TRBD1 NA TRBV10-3 TGTGCCATCAGTCCGGGACAGAACTATGGCTACACCTTC CAISPGQNYGYTF
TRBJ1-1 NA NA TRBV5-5 TGTGCCAGCAGCTCAAATACGGTGAACACTGAAGCTTTCTTT CASSSNTVNTEAFF
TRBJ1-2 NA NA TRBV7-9 TGTGCCAGCAGCTTAGGGCCAACGTCGGATGGCTACACCTTC CASSLGPTSDGYTF
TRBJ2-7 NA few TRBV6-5 TGTGCCAGCAGGGTAGAGGGAGGTGTAGGCTACGAGCAGTACTTC CASRVEGGVGYEQYF
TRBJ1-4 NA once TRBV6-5 TGTGCCAGCAGTTACCAAGGGGGGGCCGAAAAACTGTTTTTT CASSYQGGAEKLFF
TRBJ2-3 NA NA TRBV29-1 TGCAGCGTGGAGGGGGCAGATACGCAGTATTTT CSVEGADTQYF
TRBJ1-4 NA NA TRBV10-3 TGTGCCATCAGTGAGAGTGGGGGGGGTGAAAAACTGTTTTTT CAISESGGGEKLFF
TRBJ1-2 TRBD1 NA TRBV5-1 TGCGCCAGCAGCTTGGGGGACAGGGGGCCCGATGGCTACACCTTC CASSLGDRGPDGYTF
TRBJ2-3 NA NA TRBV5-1 TGCGCCAGCAGCTCCACAGGGTGGGGAATCACAGATACGCAGTATTTT CASSSTGWGITDTQYF
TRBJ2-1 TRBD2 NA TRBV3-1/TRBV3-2 TGTGCCAGCAGCCAATCAGCGGGGAACAATGAGCAGTTCTTC CASSQSAGNNEQFF
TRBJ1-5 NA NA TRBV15 TGTGCCACCAGCAGAGTGCCCCTTAGGAGAGGGCGGAATCAGCCCCAGCATTTT CATSRVPLRRGRNQPQHF
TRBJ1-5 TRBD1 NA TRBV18 TGTGCCAGCTCACCTCGGACAGGGCGAAATCAGCCCCAGCATTTT CASSPRTGRNQPQHF
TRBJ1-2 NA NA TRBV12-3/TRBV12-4 TGTGCCAGCTCTTCCCGGAGGGGCTATGGCTACACCTTC CASSSRRGYGYTF
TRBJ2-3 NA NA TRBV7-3 TGTGCCAGCAGCTTAAATGGGGAAGGTACGCAGTATTTT CASSLNGEGTQYF
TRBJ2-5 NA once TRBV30 TGTGCCTGGAGTGGTTTTGTGCGGAGCCAAGAGACCCAGTACTTC CAWSGFVRSQETQYF
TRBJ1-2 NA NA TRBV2 TGTGCCAGCTTAAAAGACAGCACGAACCTCTATGGCTACACCTTC CASLKDSTNLYGYTF
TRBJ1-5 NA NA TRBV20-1 TGCAGTGCTAGTGACAGGTATAGCAATCAGCCCCAGCATTTT CSASDRYSNQPQHF
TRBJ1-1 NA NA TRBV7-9 TGTGCCAGCAGGTCGGAGTTTAGCGGGAGAGCGAACACTGAAGCTTTCTTT CASRSEFSGRANTEAFF
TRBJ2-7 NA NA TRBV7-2 TGTGCCAGCAGCTTTGGGGGCCGCACCCACGAGCAGTACTTC CASSFGGRTHEQYF